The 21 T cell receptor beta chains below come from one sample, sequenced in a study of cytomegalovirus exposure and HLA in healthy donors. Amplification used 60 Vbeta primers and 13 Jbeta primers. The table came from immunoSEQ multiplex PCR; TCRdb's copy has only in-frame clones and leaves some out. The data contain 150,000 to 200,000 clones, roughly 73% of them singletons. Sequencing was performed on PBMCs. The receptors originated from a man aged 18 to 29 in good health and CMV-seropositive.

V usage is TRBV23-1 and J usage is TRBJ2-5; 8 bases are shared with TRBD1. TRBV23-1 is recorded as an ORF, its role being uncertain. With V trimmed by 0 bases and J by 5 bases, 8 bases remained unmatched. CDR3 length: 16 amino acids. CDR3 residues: CASSQSGQVVRETQYF. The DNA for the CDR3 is TGCGCCAGCAGTCAATCGGGACAGGTTGTTCGGGAGACCCAGTACTTC.

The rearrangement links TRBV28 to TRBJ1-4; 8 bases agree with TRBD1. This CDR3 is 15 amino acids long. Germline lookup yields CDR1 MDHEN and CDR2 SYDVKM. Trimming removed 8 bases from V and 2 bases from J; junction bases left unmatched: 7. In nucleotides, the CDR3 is TGTGCCAGCCGACAGGGGCCCGGGACTAATGAAAAACTGTTTTTT. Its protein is CASRQGPGTNEKLFF.

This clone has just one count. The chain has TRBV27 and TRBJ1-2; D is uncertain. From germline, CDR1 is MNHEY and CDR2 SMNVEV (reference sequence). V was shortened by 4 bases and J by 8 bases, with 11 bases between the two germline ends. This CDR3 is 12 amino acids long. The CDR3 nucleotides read TGTGCCAGCAGTTCACCCCTCGGGGGCTACACCTTC. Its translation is CASSSPLGGYTF.

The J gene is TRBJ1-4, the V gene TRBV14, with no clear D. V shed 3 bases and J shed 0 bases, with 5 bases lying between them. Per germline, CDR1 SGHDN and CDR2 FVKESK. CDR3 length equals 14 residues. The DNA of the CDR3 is TGTGCCAGCAGCCATTTCGCAACTAATGAAAAACTGTTTTTT. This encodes CASSHFATNEKLFF.

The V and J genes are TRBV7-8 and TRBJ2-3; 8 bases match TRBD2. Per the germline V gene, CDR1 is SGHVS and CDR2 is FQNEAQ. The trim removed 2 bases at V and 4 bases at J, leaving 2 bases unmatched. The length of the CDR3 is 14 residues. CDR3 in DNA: TGTGCCAGCAGCTTAAGCGGGAGCTCAGATACGCAGTATTTT. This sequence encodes CASSLSGSSDTQYF.

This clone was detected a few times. The CDR3 nucleotides are TGTGCCAGCAGTGTGGAGGGGCGGCGGACTGAAGCTTTCTTT. Encoded protein: CASSVEGRRTEAFF. This chain links TRBV2 with TRBJ1-1; D may be TRBD1 (5 bases). Trimming removed 4 bases from V and 5 bases from J, with 14 bases in between. The germline V gene encodes CDR1 SNHLY and CDR2 FYNNEI. CDR3 length equals 14 residues.

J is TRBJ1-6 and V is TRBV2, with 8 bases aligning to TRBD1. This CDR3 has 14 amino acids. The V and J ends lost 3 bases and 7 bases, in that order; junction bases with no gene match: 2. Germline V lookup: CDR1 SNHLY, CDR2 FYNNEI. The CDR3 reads CASSDGDRNSPLHF. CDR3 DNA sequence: TGTGCCAGCAGTGATGGGGACAGGAATTCACCCCTCCACTTT. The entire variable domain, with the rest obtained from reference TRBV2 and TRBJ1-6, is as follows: EPEVTQTPSHQVTQMGQEVILRCVPISNHLYFYWYRQILGQKVEFLVSFYNNEISEKSEIFDDQFSVERPDGSNFTLKIRSTKLEDSAMYFCASSDGDRNSPLHFGNGTRLTVT.

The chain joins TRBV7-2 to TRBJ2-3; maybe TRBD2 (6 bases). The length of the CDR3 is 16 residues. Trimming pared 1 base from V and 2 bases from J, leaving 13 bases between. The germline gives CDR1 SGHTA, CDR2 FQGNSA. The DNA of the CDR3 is TGTGCCAGCAGCTTAGTTGCGGGGCCCCCCACAGATACGCAGTATTTT. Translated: CASSLVAGPPTDTQYF.

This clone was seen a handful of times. The CDR3 coding sequence is TGTGCCAGCAGCTTACAGGGGGCGCATGAGGATACGCAGTATTTT. It translates to CASSLQGAHEDTQYF. The chain joins TRBV7-9 to TRBJ2-3; 8 bases are a match to TRBD1. The germline V gene encodes CDR1 SEHNR and CDR2 FQNEAQ (reference sequence). V shed 2 bases, J shed 6 bases, and the junction held 7 bases outside the gene matches. This CDR3 comprises 15 residues.

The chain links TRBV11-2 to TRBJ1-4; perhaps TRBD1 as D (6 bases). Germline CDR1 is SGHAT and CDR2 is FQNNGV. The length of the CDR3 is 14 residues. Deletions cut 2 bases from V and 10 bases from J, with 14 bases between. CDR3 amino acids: CASSLNRARGKLFF. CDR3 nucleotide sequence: TGTGCCAGCAGCTTAAACAGGGCCCGGGGAAAACTGTTTTTT.

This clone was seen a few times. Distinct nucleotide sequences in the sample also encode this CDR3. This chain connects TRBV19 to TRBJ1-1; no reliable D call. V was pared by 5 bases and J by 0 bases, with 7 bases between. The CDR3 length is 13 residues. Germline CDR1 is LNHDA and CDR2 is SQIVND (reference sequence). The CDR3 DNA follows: TGTGCCAGTAGTGGTACAGTGAACACTGAAGCTTTCTTT. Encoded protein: CASSGTVNTEAFF.

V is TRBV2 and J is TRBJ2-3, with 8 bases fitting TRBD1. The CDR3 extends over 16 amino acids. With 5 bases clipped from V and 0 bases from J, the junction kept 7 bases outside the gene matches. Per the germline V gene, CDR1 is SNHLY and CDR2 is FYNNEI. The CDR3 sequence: CASSRTGLRSTDTQYF. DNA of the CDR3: TGTGCCAGCAGTAGGACAGGGTTAAGGAGCACAGATACGCAGTATTTT.

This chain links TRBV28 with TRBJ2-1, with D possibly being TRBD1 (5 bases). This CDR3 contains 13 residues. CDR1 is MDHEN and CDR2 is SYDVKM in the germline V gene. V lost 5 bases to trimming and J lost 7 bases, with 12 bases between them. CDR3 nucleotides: TGTGCCAGCAGTAAAGGCAGGGCAAATGAGCAGTTCTTC. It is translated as CASSKGRANEQFF.

The CDR3 here is CASSYRPTGLDQPQHF. CDR3 bases: TGTGCCAGCAGTTACCGACCAACAGGGTTGGATCAGCCCCAGCATTTT. The chain employs TRBV6-7 and TRBJ1-5; possibly TRBD1 for D (6 bases). TRBV6-7 is flagged as an ORF with uncertain function. CDR3 length: 16 residues. Between the trimmed V and J ends, which lost 2 bases and 5 bases, there was a span of 16 bases.

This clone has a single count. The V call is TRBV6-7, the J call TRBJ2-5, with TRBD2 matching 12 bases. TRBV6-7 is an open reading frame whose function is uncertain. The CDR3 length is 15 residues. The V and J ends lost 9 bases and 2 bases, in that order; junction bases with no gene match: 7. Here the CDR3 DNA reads TGTGCCAGGTTGACTAGCGGGGGTAGGCAAGAGACCCAGTACTTC. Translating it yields CARLTSGGRQETQYF.

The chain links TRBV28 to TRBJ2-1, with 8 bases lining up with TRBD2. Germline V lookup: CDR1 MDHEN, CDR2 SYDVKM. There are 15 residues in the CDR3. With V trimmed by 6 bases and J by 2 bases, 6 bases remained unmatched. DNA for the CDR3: TGTGCCAGCAGCCTACCGGGACTAGCCTACAATGAGCAGTTCTTC. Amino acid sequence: CASSLPGLAYNEQFF.

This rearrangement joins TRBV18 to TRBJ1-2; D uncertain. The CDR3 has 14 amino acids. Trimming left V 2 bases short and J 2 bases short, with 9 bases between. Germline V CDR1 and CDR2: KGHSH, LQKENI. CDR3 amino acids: CASSPVPGNYGYTF. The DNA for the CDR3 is TGTGCCAGCTCACCAGTCCCCGGGAACTATGGCTACACCTTC.

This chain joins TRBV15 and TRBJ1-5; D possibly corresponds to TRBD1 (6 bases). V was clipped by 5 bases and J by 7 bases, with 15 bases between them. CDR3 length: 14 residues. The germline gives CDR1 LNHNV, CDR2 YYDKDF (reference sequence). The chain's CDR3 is CATSGRQDLQPQHF. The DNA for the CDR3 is TGTGCCACCAGCGGAAGACAGGACTTACAGCCCCAGCATTTT.

The CDR3 loop is CASSPRGQGRLAGLSDTQYF. DNA for the CDR3: TGTGCCAGCAGCCCTCGGGGACAGGGAAGACTAGCCGGTTTGTCAGATACGCAGTATTTT. J is TRBJ2-3 and V is TRBV27; 9 bases align to TRBD1. The germline CDR1 and CDR2 sequences are MNHEY and SMNVEV (reference sequence). This CDR3 has 20 residues. V was pared by 6 bases and J by 4 bases, with 23 bases of the junction left unmatched.

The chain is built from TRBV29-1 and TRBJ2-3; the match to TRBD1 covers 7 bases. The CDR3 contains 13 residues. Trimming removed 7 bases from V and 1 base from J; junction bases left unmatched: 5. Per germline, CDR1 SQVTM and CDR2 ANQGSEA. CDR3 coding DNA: TGCAGCGCTACAGGGGATCGCACAGATACGCAGTATTTT. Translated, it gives CSATGDRTDTQYF.

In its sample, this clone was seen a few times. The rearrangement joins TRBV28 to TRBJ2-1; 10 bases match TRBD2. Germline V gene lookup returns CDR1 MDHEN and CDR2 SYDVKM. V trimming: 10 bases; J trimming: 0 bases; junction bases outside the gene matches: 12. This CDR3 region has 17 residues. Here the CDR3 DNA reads TGTGCCACCACCTCTAGCGGGAGTGTCTACTCCTACAATGAGCAGTTCTTC. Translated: CATTSSGSVYSYNEQFF. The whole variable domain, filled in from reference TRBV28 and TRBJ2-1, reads DVKVTQSSRYLVKRTGEKVFLECVQDMDHENMFWYRQDPGLGLRLIYFSYDVKMKEKGDIPEGYSVSREKKERFSLILESASTNQTSMYLCATTSSGSVYSYNEQFFGPGTRLTVL.